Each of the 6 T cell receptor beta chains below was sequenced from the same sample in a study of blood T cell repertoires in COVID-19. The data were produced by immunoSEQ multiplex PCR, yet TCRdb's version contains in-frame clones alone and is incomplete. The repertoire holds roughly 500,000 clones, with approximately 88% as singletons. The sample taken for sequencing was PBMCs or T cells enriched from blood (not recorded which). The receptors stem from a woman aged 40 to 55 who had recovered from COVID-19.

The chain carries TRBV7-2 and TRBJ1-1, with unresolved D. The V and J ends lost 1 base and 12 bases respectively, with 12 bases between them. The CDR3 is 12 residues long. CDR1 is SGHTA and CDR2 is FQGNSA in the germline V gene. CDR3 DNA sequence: TGTGCCAGCAGCTTAGATCGAGGCCAGCCTTTCTTT. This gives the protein CASSLDRGQPFF.

The CDR3, as DNA: TGCAGCGTTGAGGTACAGCTGAATGAAAAACTGTTTTTT. It specifies CSVEVQLNEKLFF. The J gene is TRBJ1-4, the V gene TRBV29-1; D is unclear. Germline V gene lookup returns CDR1 SQVTM and CDR2 ANQGSEA. The ends were cut back, 3 bases at V and 5 bases at J, with 10 bases in the middle. This CDR3 has 13 amino acids. The entire variable domain, with the rest obtained from reference TRBV29-1 and TRBJ1-4, is as follows: SAVISQKPSRDICQRGTSLTIQCQVDSQVTMMFWYRQQPGQSLTLIATANQGSEATYESGFVIDKFPISRPNLTFSTLTVSNMSPEDSSIYLCSVEVQLNEKLFFGSGTQLSVL.

The CDR3 loop is CASSIMGGSYGYTF. CDR3 bases: TGTGCCAGTAGTATAATGGGAGGGAGCTATGGCTACACCTTC. J is TRBJ1-2 and V is TRBV19; unclear D gene. The CDR3 is made up of 14 amino acids. The V end was cut by 2 bases, the J end by 4 bases, with 11 bases between. Germline CDR1 reads LNHDA; CDR2 reads SQIVND (reference sequence).

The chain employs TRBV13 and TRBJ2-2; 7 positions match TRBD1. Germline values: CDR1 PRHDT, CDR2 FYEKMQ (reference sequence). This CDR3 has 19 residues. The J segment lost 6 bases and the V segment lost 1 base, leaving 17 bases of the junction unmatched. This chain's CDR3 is CASSLAQPPGGSLPGELFF. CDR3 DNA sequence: TGTGCCAGCAGCTTAGCCCAACCCCCAGGGGGTTCACTTCCCGGGGAGCTGTTTTTT.

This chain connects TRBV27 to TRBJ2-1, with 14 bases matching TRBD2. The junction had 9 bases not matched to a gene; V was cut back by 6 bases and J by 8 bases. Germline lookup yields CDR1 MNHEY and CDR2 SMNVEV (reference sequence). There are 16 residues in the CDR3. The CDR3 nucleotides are TGTGCCAGCAGGCGAACCGGGACTAGCGGGAGCTATGAGCAGTTCTTC. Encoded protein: CASRRTGTSGSYEQFF.

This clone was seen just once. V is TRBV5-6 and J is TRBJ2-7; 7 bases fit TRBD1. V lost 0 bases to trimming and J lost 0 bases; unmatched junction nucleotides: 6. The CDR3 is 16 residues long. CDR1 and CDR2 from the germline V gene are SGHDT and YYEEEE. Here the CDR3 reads CASSLVGTATSYEQYF. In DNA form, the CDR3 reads TGTGCCAGCAGCTTGGTTGGGACAGCCACCTCCTACGAGCAGTACTTC.